One TCR beta chain is described in this entry. Its antigen specificity is not known. The sample holds no much larger clone one base away, and base qualities are not on file. CDR1 and CDR2 are read off the germline V gene as LGHNA and YSLEER. CDR3 length: 17 amino acids, cysteine to phenylalanine. Only the CDR3 portion is preserved as DNA: 51 bases, with reading frame beginning at the first base. V drops 0 bases and J drops 7 bases, leaving 19 bases in between. The immunoSEQ Assay, a bias-controlled multiplex PCR, was used to amplify TCRbeta CDR3 regions from genomic DNA. Per the authors' processing: Within the assay, amplification of reference gene primers was used to estimate how many nucleated cells each sample contained. Sequence reads were collapsed and filtered to measure the absolute abundance of every unique TCRbeta CDR3 rearrangement. For each sample, productive Simpson clonality was calculated as the square root of Simpson's diversity index over productive rearrangements. This immuneACCESS table, as held by TCRdb, lists in-frame sequences with V and J called but not all clones. Of the missing ones, under half trace to an unresolved V gene in checked studies; the others have no known cause. V and J calls plus clone size are reproduced from that table; the DNA served to infer D and trimming. In this sample the table shows 100,000 or so clones, about 83% of which occur a single time. The ten most abundant clones make up roughly 13% of the sample.

Each collaborating institution followed its own protocols to collect whole blood in K2EDTA tubes. For TCRbeta analysis, collaborators shipped samples as frozen whole blood, isolated PBMCs, or DNA extracted from either of those sample types. These data come from a study of blood T cell repertoires in COVID-19 (dated by TCRdb to 2018 to 2020). With regard to the full study: Samples from collaborators originated in the United States, Italy and Spain and spanned both the acute and convalescent phases of COVID-19. Sample metadata almost always included a de-identified subject ID, COVID-19 status, age in years and sex. The repertoires were made available in a free public database intended to serve as a resource for research on the immune response to SARS-CoV-2. Subjects who had been exposed to COVID-19, were actively infected with it, or had recovered from it provided the deeply sampled blood TCRbeta repertoires that made up the dataset. The prospective study material was composed of cDNA or gDNA derived from T cells, B-cell-depleted T cells, or PBMCs. Samples came from the ongoing ImmuneRACE study (first 160 participants) plus 1,254 subjects from 6 global collaborators. Where available, HLA class I and class II types were taken from metadata supplied by the sample provider and were not determined by assay-based typing. General findings and caveats noted by the study authors: Clinical and demographic metadata were provided uncurated, with the amount varying by source and participant.

This TCR derives from a human donor in a cohort sampled during active COVID-19. The sample taken for sequencing was peripheral blood. The rearranged chain carries TRBV4-3 and TRBJ2-1; no D gene is confidently identified. The CDR3 protein is CASSQDIGTSAQNEQFF. The DNA sequence reads TGCGCCAGCAGCCAAGATATTGGAACCAGCGCCCAAAATGAGCAGTTCTTC.